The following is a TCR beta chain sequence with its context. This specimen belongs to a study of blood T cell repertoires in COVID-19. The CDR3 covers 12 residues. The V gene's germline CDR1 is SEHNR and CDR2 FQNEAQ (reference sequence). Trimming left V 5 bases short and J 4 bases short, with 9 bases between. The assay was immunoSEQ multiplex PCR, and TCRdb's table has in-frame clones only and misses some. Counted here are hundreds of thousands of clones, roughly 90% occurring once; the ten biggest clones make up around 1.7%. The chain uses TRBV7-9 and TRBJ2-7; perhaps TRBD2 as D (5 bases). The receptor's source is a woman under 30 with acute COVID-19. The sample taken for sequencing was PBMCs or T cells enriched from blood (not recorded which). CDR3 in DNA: TGTGCCAGCAGCGCAGGACTGTACGAGCAGTACTTC. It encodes CASSAGLYEQYF.